This record covers a single T cell receptor (beta chain). Germline assignment: CDR1 SEHNR and CDR2 FQNEAQ (reference sequence). Trimming left V 3 bases short and J 4 bases short, with 26 bases between. This CDR3 spans 19 amino acids. This specimen comes from a study of blood T cell repertoires in COVID-19. Measured with immunoSEQ multiplex PCR; TCRdb has only the in-frame clones, and not every one. Seen here are 150,000 to 200,000 clones, over 70% observed once, and the top ten hold under 15%. Before being deemed recovered, Cohort 3 donors had two negative PCRs, clearance, or symptom resolution. The chain carries TRBV7-9 and TRBJ2-3; tentative D call: TRBD2 (5 bases). What was sequenced was PBMCs or T cells enriched from blood (not recorded which). This TCR came from an older woman who had recovered from COVID-19. CDR3 in DNA: TGTGCCAGCAGCTTCTGGTCGGTACGCGGGCCAAAAGGAGCAGATACGCAGTATTTT. Translation: CASSFWSVRGPKGADTQYF.